Listed here is a single T cell receptor (beta chain). The sample belongs to a study of OX40 agonist ivuxolimab in advanced cancers. Study-level information: Treatment of patients was with ivuxolimab, an agonistic anti-OX40 (CD134) antibody. Those treated in dose escalation had hepatocellular carcinoma, melanoma, renal cell cancer or head and neck cancer. From about 23 to 85 years was the age range, with a mean of roughly 59 years, and roughly 80% were male.

Per germline, CDR1 SGHTA and CDR2 FQGTGA. There are 14 residues in the CDR3. Trimming pared 8 bases from V and 7 bases from J, leaving 20 bases between. Sequenced by immunoSEQ multiplex PCR; TCRdb stores in-frame clones only, minus some. Seen here are 65,000 to 85,000 clones, about 85% observed once, and the top ten hold roughly 3%. The chain carries TRBV7-3 and TRBJ1-2; TRBD1 might be the D (5 bases). This receptor was obtained from an adult with an advanced solid tumor such as melanoma, head and neck, liver or kidney cancer. Sequencing used CD4+ or CD8+ T cells sorted from blood, obtained in a trial of the OX40 agonist ivuxolimab. This CDR3 is CASGNFDSRSGYTF. CDR3 DNA: TGTGCCAGCGGGAACTTCGACAGTAGGAGTGGCTACACCTTC.